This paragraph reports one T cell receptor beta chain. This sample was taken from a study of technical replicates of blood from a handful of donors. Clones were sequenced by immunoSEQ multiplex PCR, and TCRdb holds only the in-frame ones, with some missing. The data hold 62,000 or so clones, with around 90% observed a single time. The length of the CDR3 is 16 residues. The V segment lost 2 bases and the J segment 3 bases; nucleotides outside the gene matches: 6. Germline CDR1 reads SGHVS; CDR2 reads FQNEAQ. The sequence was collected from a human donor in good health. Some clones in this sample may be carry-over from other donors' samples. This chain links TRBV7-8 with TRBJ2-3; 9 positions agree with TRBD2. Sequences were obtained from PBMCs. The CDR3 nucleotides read TGTGCCAGCAGCTTACGGCTAGCGGGGTCTACAGATACGCAGTATTTT. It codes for CASSLRLAGSTDTQYF.